This TCR beta chain is from a study of cytomegalovirus exposure and HLA in healthy donors. Whole-study results and caveats: TRBV6-2, TRBV6-3 and some other V segments were unresolvable in 87-base-pair reads. The study put some 150 TCR beta chains on its list as cytomegalovirus-associated. In a later analysis, at a false discovery rate of 0.05, approximately 15,000 TCR beta sequences matched HLA alleles. Among the CMV-associated chains, three were confirmed in vitro as specific for CMV antigens.

The PCR contained 60 Vbeta and 13 Jbeta primers. The method was immunoSEQ multiplex PCR; TCRdb's version includes in-frame clones alone and lacks a portion of them. The table includes about 190,000 clones, 87% detected once. V was pared by 2 bases and J by 0 bases, with 4 bases of the junction left unmatched. The CDR3 extends over 16 amino acids. Looked up from germline, CDR1 is MNHNS and CDR2 is SASEGT. With respect to this clone: No antigen is known for it.

The sequence came from a boy between 2 and 15 years old in good health and CMV-seronegative. The chain couples TRBV6-1 to TRBJ2-3; 8 nucleotides align to TRBD2. The sample comprised PBMCs. As DNA, the CDR3 is TGTGCCAGCAGTGAACTACTAGCGGCCAGCACAGATACGCAGTATTTT. The encoded protein is CASSELLAASTDTQYF.